This TCR beta chain derives from a study of CD8+ T cells in alopecia areata (dated by TCRdb to the late 2010s). Some background on the complete study: Treated patients were enrolled in an open-label pilot trial of oral tofacitinib at 5 to 10 mg twice daily for moderate-to-severe alopecia areata. Patients stayed on tofacitinib for 6 to 18 months and then had 6 months of follow-up off drug so that delayed response and recurrence could be assessed. To study T cell clonal expansion in alopecia areata, the researchers applied high-throughput TCRbeta sequencing to both the C3H/HeJ mouse model and human patients. On the human side, TCRbeta sequencing was run on scalp tissue and on sorted CD4+ and CD8+ peripheral blood T cells from healthy controls and from alopecia areata patients with either patchy or totalis/universalis disease. Biopsies were taken from tofacitinib-treated patients at baseline and at 4 and 24 weeks of treatment, and a later scalp biopsy was taken in several of the tofacitinib-treated patients. Scalp clonality was compared across normal scalp (n=4), patchy alopecia areata scalp (n=8), and alopecia totalis/universalis scalp (n=8). RNA came from the PAXgene miRNA kit for fixed scalp, the miRNeasy kit for PBMCs, and the RNeasy kit for mouse skin. immunoSEQ multiplex PCR using 35 Vbeta forward primers and 13 Jbeta reverse primers was used to amplify TCRbeta CDR3 regions.

The germline V gene provides CDR1 ENHRY and CDR2 SYGVKD. The CDR3 sequence holds 16 residues, the cysteine and phenylalanine included. This entry keeps only the CDR3 DNA: 48 bases, framed from base 1. Trimming costs V 6 bases and J 0 bases, and their ends lie 18 bases apart. The paper as a whole reports these results and caveats: Resident alphabeta T cells in normal human skin are also sequenced, complicating scalp TCR repertoire analysis, unlike mouse skin dominated by gammadelta T cells. Compared with normal scalp, lesional scalp, particularly in alopecia totalis/universalis, had higher clonality and more expanded CD8+ clones, which suggests antigenic drive. Shared TCR sequences between patients were less evident than in mice, which may be partly attributable to HLA diversity in the patient population.

This clone was observed a few times. Its recognized antigen is unknown. Base-call qualities are not available, and no considerably larger clone is one nucleotide away. Library preparation employed the immunoSEQ multiplex PCR assay. For TCR sequencing, RNA was extracted from every sample and reverse transcribed into cDNA to serve as template. SuperScript III was used to make first-strand cDNA, primed with a 2:1 mix of oligo-dT and random hexamers. A synthetic immune receptor repertoire was used to measure amplification bias, and any remaining bias was corrected computationally. The original pipeline was this. Raw reads were preprocessed for error removal, and CDR3 was defined according to IMGT conventions as running from the conserved cysteine to phenylalanine. To get clonality, Shannon entropy was normalized by log2 of the number of productive unique TCRs and the result was subtracted from 1. Scalp TCRbeta sequences were cross-referenced with sorted blood CD4 and CD8 repertoires so that the CD4 or CD8 identity of scalp clones could be inferred. TCRdb holds this immuneACCESS table with in-frame rearrangements only. Some clones are missing; in checked studies, unresolved V genes explain under half, and the rest has no known cause. D and trimming were read from the DNA, whereas the V and J calls and clone size are those reported in that table. In this sample the table shows over 150,000 clones, approximately 62% of which occur a single time. The ten largest clonotypes hold 1.5% to 2% of the sample.

What this sample's time point label stands for: baseline before oral tofacitinib. From alopecia areata patients, peripheral blood was collected along with lesional scalp punch biopsies. PBMCs were isolated by density centrifugation and stained for CD3, CD4 and CD8, after which CD4+ and CD8+ T cells were sorted on a FACSAria. The source is a human donor with alopecia areata. This specimen was CD4+ T cells sorted from blood, taken at week 0. Recombination connected TRBV10-3 to TRBJ2-7; TRBD2 is perhaps the D gene, given 7 matching bases. The CDR3 region has the sequence CAISDRRGGRSYEQYF. The nucleotide sequence is given as TGTGCCATCAGCGATCGTAGGGGGGGTCGCTCCTACGAGCAGTACTTC.